The T cell receptor (beta chain) under discussion was sequenced for a study of shared clonotypes between healthy human individuals. Germline assignment: CDR1 MGHRA and CDR2 YSYEKL. The J segment lost 3 bases and the V segment lost 2 bases, leaving 7 bases of the junction unmatched. The CDR3 totals 17 residues. The protocol was immunoSEQ multiplex PCR, while the TCRdb copy is restricted to in-frame clones and leaves out a portion. The data show over 2 million clones, about 95% seen once. The naive CD8 fraction comprised CD45RO-negative cells positively selected for CCR7 and excluded terminally differentiated effector memory CD45RA+ cells. Recent vaccinations or acute infections were absent in the healthy HIV-negative adult donors.

This sequence originates from a young man in good health. The genes are TRBV4-1 and TRBJ2-5; 12 bases are shared with TRBD2. Sequenced: naive CD8+ T cells sorted from blood. CDR3 amino acids: CASSQQTSGGIEETQYF. The CDR3 coding sequence is TGCGCCAGCAGCCAACAGACTAGCGGGGGAATAGAAGAGACCCAGTACTTC.